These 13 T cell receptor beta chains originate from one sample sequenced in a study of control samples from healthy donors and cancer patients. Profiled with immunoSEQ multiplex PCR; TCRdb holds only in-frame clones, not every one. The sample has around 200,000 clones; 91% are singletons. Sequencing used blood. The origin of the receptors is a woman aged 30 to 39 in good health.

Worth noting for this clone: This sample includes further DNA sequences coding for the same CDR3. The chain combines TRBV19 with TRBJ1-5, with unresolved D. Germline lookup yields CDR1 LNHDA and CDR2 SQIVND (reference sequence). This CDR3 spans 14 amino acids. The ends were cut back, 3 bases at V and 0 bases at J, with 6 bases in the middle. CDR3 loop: CASSIRDSNQPQHF. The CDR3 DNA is TGTGCCAGTAGTATCCGGGATAGCAATCAGCCCCAGCATTTT.

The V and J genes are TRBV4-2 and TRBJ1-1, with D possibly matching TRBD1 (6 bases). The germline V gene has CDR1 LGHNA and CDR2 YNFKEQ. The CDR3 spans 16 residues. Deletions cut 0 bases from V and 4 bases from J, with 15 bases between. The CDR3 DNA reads TGTGCCAGCAGCCAAGAAGTAGGTACCAGGGGCACTGAAGCTTTCTTT. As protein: CASSQEVGTRGTEAFF.

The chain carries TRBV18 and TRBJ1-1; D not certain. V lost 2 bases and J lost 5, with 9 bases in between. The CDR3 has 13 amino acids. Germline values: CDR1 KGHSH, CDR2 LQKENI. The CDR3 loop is CASSPVLRTEAFF. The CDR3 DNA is TGTGCCAGCTCACCAGTTCTAAGAACTGAAGCTTTCTTT.

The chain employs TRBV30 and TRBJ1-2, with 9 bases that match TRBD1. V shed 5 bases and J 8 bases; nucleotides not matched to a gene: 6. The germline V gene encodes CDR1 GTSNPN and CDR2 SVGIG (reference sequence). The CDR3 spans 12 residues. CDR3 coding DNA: TGTGCCTGGGACAGGGGGGCAGGGGGCTACACCTTC. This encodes CAWDRGAGGYTF.

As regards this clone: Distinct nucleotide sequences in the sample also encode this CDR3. CDR3 protein: CASSGTSGGDEQFF. The CDR3 DNA reads TGTGCCAGCAGCGGGACTAGCGGGGGCGATGAGCAGTTCTTC. This rearrangement joins TRBV6-4 to TRBJ2-1; 14 bases map to TRBD2. V was clipped by 6 bases and J by 8 bases; unmatched bases: 3. Germline lookup yields CDR1 MRHNA and CDR2 SNTAGT. This CDR3 contains 14 residues.

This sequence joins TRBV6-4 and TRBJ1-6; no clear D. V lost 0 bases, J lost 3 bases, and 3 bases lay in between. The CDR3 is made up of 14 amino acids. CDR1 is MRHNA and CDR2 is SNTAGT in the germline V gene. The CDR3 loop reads CASSDSLYNSPLHF. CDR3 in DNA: TGTGCCAGCAGTGACTCCCTCTATAATTCACCCCTCCACTTT.

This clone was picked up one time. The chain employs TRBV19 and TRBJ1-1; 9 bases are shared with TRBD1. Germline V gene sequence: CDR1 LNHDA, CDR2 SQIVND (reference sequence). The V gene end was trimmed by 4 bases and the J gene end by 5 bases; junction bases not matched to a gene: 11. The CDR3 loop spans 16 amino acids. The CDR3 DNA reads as TGTGCCAGTAGTACCGAATACAGGGGGCGCCGGACTGAAGCTTTCTTT. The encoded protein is CASSTEYRGRRTEAFF.

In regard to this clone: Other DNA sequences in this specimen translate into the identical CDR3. As DNA, the CDR3 is TGTGCCAGCAGTTACGGGACAGACACCGGGGAGCTGTTTTTT. This sequence encodes CASSYGTDTGELFF. This chain joins TRBV6-2 or TRBV6-3 and TRBJ2-2; 7 nucleotides agree with TRBD1. V shed 2 bases, J shed 3 bases, and the junction held 0 bases outside the gene matches. The CDR3 consists of 14 residues. Germline CDR1 reads MNHEY; CDR2 reads SVGEGT.

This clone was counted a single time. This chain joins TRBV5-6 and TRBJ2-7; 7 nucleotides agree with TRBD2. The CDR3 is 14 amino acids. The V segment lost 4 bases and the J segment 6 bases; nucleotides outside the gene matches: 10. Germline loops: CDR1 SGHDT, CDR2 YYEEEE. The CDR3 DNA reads TGTGCCAGCAGCCCCCGGGACTACCAACTCGAGCAGTACTTC. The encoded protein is CASSPRDYQLEQYF.

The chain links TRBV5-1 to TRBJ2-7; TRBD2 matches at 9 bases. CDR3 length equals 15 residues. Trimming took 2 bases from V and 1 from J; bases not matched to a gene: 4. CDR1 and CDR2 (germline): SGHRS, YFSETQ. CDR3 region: CASSLGLAGSYEQYF. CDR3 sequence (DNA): TGCGCCAGCAGCTTAGGTCTAGCGGGATCCTACGAGCAGTACTTC.

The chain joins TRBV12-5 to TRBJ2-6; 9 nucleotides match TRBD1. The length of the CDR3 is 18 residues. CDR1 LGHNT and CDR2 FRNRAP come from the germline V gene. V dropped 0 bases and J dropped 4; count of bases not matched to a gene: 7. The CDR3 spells CASGLVVGTGRGANVLTF. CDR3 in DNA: TGTGCTAGTGGTTTGGTAGTCGGGACAGGGCGAGGGGCCAACGTCCTGACTTTC.

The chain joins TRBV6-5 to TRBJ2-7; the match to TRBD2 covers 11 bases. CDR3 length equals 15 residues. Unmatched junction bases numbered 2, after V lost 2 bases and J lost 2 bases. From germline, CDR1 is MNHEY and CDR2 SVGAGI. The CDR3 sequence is CASSYRLAGTYEQYF. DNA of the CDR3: TGTGCCAGCAGTTACCGACTAGCGGGGACCTACGAGCAGTACTTC.

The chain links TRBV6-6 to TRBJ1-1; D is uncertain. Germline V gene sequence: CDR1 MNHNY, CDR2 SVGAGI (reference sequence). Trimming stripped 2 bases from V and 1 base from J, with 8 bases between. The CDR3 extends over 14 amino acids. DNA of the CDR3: TGTGCCAGCAGTTACAATCCAGCGAACACTGAAGCTTTCTTT. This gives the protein CASSYNPANTEAFF.